The sequence of this T cell receptor beta chain was determined in a study of shared clonotypes between healthy human individuals. Notes on the study in general: Sorted-subset sequencing, rarefaction showed, was incomplete despite large depth.

This table comes from immunoSEQ multiplex PCR, and its TCRdb copy is limited to in-frame clones, with some not included. The sample consists of over a million clones, about 84% of them appearing once. With regard to this clone: Its target is not known.

The trim removed 1 base at V and 5 bases at J, leaving 15 bases unmatched. This CDR3 has 18 amino acids. Germline V CDR1 and CDR2: MNHNS, SASEGT. A CD45RA+ naive subset and a CD45RA-negative memory subset were split from CD4+ cells. The sequencing sample was made of memory CD4+ T cells from PBMCs. Stated subset: CD45RA-negative fraction. The receptor comes from a man in his late teens or twenties in good health. Some clones in this sample may be carry-over from other donors' samples. The gene calls are TRBV6-1 and TRBJ2-3; 7 bases fit TRBD2. In DNA form, the CDR3 reads TGTGCCAGCAGTGAAGGGTCTCTTCGGGCGGGAGCGGGAGATACGCAGTATTTT. This translates into CASSEGSLRAGAGDTQYF.